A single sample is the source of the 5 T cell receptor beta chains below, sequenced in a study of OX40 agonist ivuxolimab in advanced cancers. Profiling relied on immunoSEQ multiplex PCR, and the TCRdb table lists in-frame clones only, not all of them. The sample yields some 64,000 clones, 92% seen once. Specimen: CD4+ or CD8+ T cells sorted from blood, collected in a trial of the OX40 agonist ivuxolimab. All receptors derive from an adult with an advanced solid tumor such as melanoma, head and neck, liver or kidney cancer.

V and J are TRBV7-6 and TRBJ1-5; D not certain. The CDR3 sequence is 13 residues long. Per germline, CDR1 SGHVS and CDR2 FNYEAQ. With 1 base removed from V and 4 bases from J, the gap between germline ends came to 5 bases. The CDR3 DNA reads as TGTGCCAGCAGCTTAGTGGAAAATCAGCCCCAGCATTTT. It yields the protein CASSLVENQPQHF.

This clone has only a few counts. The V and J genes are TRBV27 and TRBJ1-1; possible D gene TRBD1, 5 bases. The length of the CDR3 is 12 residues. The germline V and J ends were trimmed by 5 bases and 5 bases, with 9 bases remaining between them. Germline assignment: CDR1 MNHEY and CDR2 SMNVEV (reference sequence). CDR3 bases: TGTGCCAGCAGTGATGGGGGGACTGAAGCTTTCTTT. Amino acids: CASSDGGTEAFF.

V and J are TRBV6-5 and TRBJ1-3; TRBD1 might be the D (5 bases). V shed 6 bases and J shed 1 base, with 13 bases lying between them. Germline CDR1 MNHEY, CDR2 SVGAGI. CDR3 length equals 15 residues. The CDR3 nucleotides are TGTGCCAGCAGACCCTCAGGGTGGTCTGGAAACACCATATATTTT. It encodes CASRPSGWSGNTIYF.

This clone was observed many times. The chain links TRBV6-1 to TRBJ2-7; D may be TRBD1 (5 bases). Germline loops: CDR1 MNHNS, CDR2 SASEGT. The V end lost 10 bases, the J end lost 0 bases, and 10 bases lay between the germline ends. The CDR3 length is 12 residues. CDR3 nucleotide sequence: TGTGCCACCTCCGACAGCTCCTACGAGCAGTACTTC. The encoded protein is CATSDSSYEQYF.

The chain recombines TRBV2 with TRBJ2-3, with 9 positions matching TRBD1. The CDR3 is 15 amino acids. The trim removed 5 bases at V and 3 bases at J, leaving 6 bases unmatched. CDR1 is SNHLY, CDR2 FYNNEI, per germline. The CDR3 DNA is TGTGCCAGCAGTCCTTTAGGACAGGGGACAGATACGCAGTATTTT. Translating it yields CASSPLGQGTDTQYF.